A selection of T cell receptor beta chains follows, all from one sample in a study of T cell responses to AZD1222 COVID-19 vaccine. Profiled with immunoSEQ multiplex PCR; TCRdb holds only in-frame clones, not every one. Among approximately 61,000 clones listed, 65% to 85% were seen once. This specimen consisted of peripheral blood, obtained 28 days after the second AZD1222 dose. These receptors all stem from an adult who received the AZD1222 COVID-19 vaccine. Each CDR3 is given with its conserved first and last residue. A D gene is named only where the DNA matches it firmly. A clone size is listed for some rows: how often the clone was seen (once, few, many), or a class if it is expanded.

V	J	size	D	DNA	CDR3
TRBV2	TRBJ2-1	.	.	TGTGCCAGCAGGACCTCCTTCAGTTTCGATGAGCAGTTCTTC	CASRTSFSFDEQFF
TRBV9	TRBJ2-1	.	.	TGTGCCAGCAGCGTCGGGGAAACCTACAATGAGCAGTTCTTC	CASSVGETYNEQFF
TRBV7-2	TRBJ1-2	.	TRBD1	TGTGCCAGCAGCTACAATAACAGGGGGCGAGGCTACACCTTC	CASSYNNRGRGYTF
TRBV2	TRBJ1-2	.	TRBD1	TGTGCCAGCAGCCGACAGGGTTGGTATGGCTACACCTTC	CASSRQGWYGYTF
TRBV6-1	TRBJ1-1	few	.	TGTGCCAGCAGTGAACATAGGGCGAACACTGAAGCTTTCTTT	CASSEHRANTEAFF
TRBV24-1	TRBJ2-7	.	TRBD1	TGTGCCACCAGTCCCCGACAGGGGGGATCCTACGAGCAGTACTTC	CATSPRQGGSYEQYF
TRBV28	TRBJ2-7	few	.	TGTGCCAGCAGCCCCAGGGGCCGCGGTATGGACGAGCAGTACTTC	CASSPRGRGMDEQYF
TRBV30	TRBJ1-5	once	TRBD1	TGTGCCTGGAGTCGGGACAGGGGTGGACAGCCCCAGCATTTT	CAWSRDRGGQPQHF
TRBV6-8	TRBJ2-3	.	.	TGTGCCAGCAGTCTACATCTTAACACAGATACGCAGTATTTT	CASSLHLNTDTQYF
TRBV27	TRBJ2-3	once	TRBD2	TGTGCCAGCAGTACGCGACCCCCGGGACTAGCGAGACAAGATACGCAGTATTTT	CASSTRPPGLARQDTQYF
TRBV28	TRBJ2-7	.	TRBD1	TGTGCCAGCAGTTTCAACTCCGGGACAGGGGGCTACGAGCAGTACTTC	CASSFNSGTGGYEQYF
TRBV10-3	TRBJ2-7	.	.	TGTGCCATCCTTCGGGATGCGGCAGCCTACGAGCAGTACTTC	CAILRDAAAYEQYF
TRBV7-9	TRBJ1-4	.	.	TGTGCCAGCAGCTTTGGACGGGCAACTAATGAAAAACTGTTTTTT	CASSFGRATNEKLFF
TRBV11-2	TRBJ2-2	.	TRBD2	TGTGCCAGCAGCTTAGGTCGGGGGGCCGGGGAGCTGTTTTTT	CASSLGRGAGELFF
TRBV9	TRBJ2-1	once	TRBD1	TGTGCCAGCAGCGAGACAGGGGTAGGGCATGAGCAGTTCTTC	CASSETGVGHEQFF
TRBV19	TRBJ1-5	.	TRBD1	TGTGCCAGTAATTGGGGACAGGGCAGCAATCAGCCCCAGCATTTT	CASNWGQGSNQPQHF
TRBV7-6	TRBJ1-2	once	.	TGTGCCAGCAGCATATCGATCCAGGGGAGGGCTAACTATGGCTACACCTTC	CASSISIQGRANYGYTF
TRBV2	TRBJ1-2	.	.	TGTGCCAGCAGAAACGCGCGGGGGGATGGCTACACCTTC	CASRNARGDGYTF
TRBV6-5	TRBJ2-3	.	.	TGTGCCAGCAGGCCCCAGGGGGGAGTGGGAGATACGCAGTATTTT	CASRPQGGVGDTQYF
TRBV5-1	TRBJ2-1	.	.	TGCGCCAGCAGCTTGTTGGGGGAGAGCGGCAATGAGCAGTTCTTC	CASSLLGESGNEQFF